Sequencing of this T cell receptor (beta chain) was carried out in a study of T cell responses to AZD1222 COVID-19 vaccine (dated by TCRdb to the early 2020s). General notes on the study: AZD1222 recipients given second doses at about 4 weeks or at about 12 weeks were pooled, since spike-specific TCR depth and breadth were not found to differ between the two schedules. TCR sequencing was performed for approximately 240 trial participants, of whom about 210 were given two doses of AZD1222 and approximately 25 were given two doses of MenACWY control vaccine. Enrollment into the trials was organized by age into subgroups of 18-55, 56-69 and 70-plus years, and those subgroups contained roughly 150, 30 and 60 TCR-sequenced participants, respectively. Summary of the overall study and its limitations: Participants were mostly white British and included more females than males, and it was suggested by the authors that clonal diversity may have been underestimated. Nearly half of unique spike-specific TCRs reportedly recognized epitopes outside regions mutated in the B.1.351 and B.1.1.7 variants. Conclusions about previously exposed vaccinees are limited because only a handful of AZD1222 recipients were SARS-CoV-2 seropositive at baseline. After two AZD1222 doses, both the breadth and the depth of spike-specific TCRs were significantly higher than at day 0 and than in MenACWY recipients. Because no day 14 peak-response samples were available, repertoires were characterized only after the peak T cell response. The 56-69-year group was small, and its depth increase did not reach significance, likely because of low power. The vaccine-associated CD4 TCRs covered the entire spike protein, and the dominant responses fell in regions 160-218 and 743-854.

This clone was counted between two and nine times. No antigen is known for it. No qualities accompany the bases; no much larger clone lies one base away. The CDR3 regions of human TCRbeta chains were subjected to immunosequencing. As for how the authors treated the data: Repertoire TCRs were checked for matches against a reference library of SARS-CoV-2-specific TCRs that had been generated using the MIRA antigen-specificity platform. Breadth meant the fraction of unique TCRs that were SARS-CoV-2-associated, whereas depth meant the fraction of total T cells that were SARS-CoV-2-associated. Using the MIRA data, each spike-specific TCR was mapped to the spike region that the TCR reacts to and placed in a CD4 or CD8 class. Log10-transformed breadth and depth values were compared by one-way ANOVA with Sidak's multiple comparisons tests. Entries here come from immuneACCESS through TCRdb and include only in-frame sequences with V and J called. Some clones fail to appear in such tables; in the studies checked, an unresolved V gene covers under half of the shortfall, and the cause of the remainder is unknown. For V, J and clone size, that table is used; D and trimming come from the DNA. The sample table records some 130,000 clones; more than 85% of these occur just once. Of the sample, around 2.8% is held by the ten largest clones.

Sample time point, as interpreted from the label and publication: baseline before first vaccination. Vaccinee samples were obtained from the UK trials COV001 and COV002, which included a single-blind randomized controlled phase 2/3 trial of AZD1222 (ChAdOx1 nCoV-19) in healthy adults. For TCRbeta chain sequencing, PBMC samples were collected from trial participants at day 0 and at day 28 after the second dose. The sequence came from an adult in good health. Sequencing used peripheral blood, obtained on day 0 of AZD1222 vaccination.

The CDR3 region has the sequence CASSQELAGGRIAPDTQYF. The nucleotide sequence reads TGCGCCAGCAGCCAAGAGCTAGCGGGAGGGCGAATTGCGCCAGATACGCAGTATTTT. Rearrangement joined TRBV4-3 to TRBJ2-3; 12 of the junction bases match TRBD2. Including the terminal cysteine and phenylalanine, the CDR3 comprises 19 residues. Here the CDR3 DNA is all that survives: 57 bases in frame from base 1. Here V drops 0 bases and J drops 4 bases, and the junction holds 11 bases not matched to any gene. As encoded in the germline V gene, CDR1 is LGHNA while CDR2 is YSLEER.